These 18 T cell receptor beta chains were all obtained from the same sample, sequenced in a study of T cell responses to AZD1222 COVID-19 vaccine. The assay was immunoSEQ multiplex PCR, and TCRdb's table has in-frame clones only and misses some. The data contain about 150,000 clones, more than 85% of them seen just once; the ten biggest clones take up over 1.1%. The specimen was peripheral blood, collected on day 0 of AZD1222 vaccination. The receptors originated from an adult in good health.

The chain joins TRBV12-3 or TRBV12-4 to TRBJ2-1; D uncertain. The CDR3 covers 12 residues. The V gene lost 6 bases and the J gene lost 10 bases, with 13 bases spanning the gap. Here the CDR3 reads CASSSGAQEQFF. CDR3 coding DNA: TGTGCCAGCAGCTCAGGCGCCCAAGAGCAGTTCTTC.

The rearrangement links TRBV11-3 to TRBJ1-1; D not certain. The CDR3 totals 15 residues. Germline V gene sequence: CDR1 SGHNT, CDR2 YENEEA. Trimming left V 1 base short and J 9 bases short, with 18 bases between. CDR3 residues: CASSLGGGSLTKAFF. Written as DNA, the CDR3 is TGTGCCAGCAGCTTAGGAGGTGGCTCCCTAACCAAAGCTTTCTTT.

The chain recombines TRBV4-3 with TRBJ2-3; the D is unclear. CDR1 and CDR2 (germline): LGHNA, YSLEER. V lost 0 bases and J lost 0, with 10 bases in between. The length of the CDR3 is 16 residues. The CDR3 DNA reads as TGCGCCAGCAGCCAAGATTTAGACGCAAGCACAGATACGCAGTATTTT. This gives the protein CASSQDLDASTDTQYF.

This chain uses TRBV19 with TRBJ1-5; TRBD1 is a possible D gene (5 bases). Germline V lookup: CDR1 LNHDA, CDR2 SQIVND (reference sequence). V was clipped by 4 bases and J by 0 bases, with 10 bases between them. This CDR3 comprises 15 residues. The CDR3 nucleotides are TGTGCCAGTAGTAGACAGCCAAATAGCAATCAGCCCCAGCATTTT. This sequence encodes CASSRQPNSNQPQHF.

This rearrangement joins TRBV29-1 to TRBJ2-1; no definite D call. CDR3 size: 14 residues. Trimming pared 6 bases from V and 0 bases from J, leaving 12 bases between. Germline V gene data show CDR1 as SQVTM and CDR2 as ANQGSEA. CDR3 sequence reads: CSVGRTSSYNEQFF. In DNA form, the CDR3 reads TGCAGCGTCGGACGCACCAGCTCCTACAATGAGCAGTTCTTC.

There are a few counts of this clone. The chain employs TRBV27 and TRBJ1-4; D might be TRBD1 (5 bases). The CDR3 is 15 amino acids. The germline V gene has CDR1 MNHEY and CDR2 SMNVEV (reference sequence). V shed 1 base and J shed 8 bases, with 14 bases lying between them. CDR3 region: CASSLFRLGGEKLFF. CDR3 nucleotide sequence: TGTGCCAGCAGTTTATTTCGTCTGGGGGGAGAAAAACTGTTTTTT.

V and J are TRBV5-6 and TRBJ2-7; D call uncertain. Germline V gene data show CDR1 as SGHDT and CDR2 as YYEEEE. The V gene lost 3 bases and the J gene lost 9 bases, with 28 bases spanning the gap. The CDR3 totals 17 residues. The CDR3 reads CASSSNARTDLRFVQYF. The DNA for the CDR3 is TGTGCCAGCAGCTCAAATGCACGGACGGACCTACGATTTGTGCAGTACTTC.

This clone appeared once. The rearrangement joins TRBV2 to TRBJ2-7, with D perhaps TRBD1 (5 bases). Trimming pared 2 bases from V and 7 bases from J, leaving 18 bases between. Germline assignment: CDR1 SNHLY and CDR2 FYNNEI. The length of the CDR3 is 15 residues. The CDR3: CASSERVTRVEEQYF. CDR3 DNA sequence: TGTGCCAGCAGTGAACGCGTCACCAGGGTTGAGGAGCAGTACTTC.

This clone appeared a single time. CDR3 DNA: TGTGCCAGCAGTTTTGGACTGGTTCATGGCTACACCTTC. Protein product: CASSFGLVHGYTF. The gene calls are TRBV7-9 and TRBJ1-2, with unresolved D. The CDR3 runs to 13 residues. Trimming removed 6 bases at V and 6 bases at J, with 14 bases between. Germline CDR1 reads SEHNR; CDR2 reads FQNEAQ (reference sequence).

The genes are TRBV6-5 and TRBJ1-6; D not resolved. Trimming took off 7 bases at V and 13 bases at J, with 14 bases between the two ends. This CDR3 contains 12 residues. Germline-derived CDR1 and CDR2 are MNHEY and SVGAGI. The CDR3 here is CASTWTGAPLHF. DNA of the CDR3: TGTGCCAGCACCTGGACGGGTGCGCCCCTCCACTTT.

The CDR3 loop is CASSQDGRARETQYF. The CDR3 region has the DNA TGCGCCAGCAGCCAAGACGGGCGGGCTCGGGAGACCCAGTACTTC. The chain is built from TRBV4-3 and TRBJ2-5; a weak D match, TRBD2 (5 bases). V dropped 0 bases and J dropped 5 bases, with 13 bases sitting between them. The CDR3 is 15 amino acids. Germline CDR1 LGHNA, CDR2 YSLEER.

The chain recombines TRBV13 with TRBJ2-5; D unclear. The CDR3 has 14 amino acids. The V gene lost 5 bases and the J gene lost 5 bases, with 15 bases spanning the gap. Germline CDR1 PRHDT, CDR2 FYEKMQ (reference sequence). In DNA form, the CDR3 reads TGTGCCAGCAGCCCCGGGCTCTTCTTGGAGACCCAGTACTTC. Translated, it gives CASSPGLFLETQYF.

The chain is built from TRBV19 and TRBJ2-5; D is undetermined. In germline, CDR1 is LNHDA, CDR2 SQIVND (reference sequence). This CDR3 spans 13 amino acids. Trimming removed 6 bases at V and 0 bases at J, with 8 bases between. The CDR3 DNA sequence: TGTGCCAGTAGAGCCACGCACCAAGAGACCCAGTACTTC. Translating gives CASRATHQETQYF.

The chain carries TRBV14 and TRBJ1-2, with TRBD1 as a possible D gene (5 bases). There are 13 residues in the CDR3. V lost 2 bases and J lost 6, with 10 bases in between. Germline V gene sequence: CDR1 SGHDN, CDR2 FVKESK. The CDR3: CASSQTGDHGYTF. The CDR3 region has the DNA TGTGCCAGCAGCCAAACCGGGGACCATGGCTACACCTTC. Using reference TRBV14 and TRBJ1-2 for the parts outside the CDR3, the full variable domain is EAGVTQFPSHSVIEKGQTVTLRCDPISGHDNLYWYRRVMGKEIKFLLHFVKESKQDESGMPNNRFLAERTGGTYSTLKVQPAELEDSGVYFCASSQTGDHGYTFGSGTRLTVV.

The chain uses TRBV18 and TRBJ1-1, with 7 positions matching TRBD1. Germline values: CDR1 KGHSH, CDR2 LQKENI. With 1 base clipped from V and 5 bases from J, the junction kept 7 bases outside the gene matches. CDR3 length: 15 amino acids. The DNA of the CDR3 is TGTGCCAGCTCACCACAAGACAGGGTGGGTACTGAAGCTTTCTTT. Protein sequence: CASSPQDRVGTEAFF.

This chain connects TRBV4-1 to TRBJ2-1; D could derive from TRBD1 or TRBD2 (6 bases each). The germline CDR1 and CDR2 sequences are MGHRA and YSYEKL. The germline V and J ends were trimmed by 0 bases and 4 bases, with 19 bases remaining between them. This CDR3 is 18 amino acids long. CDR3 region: CASSQESGTSGFYNEQFF. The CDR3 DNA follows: TGCGCCAGCAGCCAAGAAAGTGGGACAAGCGGGTTTTACAATGAGCAGTTCTTC.

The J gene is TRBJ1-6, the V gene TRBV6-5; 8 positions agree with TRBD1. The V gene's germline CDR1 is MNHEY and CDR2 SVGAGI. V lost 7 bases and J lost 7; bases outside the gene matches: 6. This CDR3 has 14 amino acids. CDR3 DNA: TGTGCCAGCAACCCGGGACAGGAAAATTCACCCCTCCACTTT. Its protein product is CASNPGQENSPLHF.

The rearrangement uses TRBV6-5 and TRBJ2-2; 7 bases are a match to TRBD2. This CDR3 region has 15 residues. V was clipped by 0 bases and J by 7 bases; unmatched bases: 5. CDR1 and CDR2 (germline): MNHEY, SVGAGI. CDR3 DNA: TGTGCCAGCAGTTACTCGAGGGAGGGAATCGGGGAGCTGTTTTTT. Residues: CASSYSREGIGELFF.